Below, one T cell receptor beta chain is given with its context. The V gene's germline CDR1 is MRHNA and CDR2 SNTAGT. Trimming cost V 6 bases and J 5 bases; bases outside gene matches: 16. The CDR3 is 16 amino acids. The data belong to a study of PD-1 and CTLA-4 blockade in melanoma. Using immunoSEQ multiplex PCR, the repertoire was profiled, and TCRdb retains in-frame clones only, with some absent. The repertoire holds some 30,000 clones, with 88% as singletons. This sample comprised CD8+ T cells from peripheral blood, obtained from a patient given anti-PD-1 treatment. The chain links TRBV6-4 to TRBJ2-7; 7 bases line up with TRBD2. The TCR was taken from a human donor with melanoma. The chain's CDR3 is CASRANRDWAGDEQYF. DNA of the CDR3: TGTGCCAGCAGGGCCAACCGGGACTGGGCGGGAGACGAGCAGTACTTC.